A selection of T cell receptor beta chains follows, all from one sample in a study of CD8+ T cells in alopecia areata. TCRdb's table, derived via immunoSEQ multiplex PCR, lists solely in-frame clones and lacks some. The repertoire holds over 150,000 clones, around 50% seen once, with roughly 15% in the top ten. The input for sequencing was CD4+ T cells sorted from blood, taken at week 0. The receptors come from a human donor with alopecia areata. Both conserved end residues are part of each CDR3. The D gene is left open where the match is weak. Some rows have no size entry. The others give once, few or many, or a class for an expanded clone.

V: TRBV15
D: .
size: .
J: TRBJ2-2
DNA: TGTGCCACCAGTTACCCTTTTCGAACCGGGGAGCTGTTTTTT
CDR3: CATSYPFRTGELFF

V: TRBV29-1
D: .
size: .
J: TRBJ1-5
DNA: TGCAGCGTTGAAGTTGACAGCAATCAGCCCCAGCATTTT
CDR3: CSVEVDSNQPQHF

V: TRBV6-5
D: .
size: .
J: TRBJ1-1
DNA: TGTGCCAGCACCCCCGGGGGGGGGACTGAAGCTTTCTTT
CDR3: CASTPGGGTEAFF

V: TRBV7-2
D: .
size: few
J: TRBJ2-5
DNA: TGTGCCAGCAGCTTTCGTCGCGCAGGACCTCCGGAGACCCAGTACTTC
CDR3: CASSFRRAGPPETQYF

V: TRBV29-1
D: .
size: .
J: TRBJ1-1
DNA: TGCAGCGCTTCGTTGGGGTCTGGTGAAGCTTTCTTT
CDR3: CSASLGSGEAFF

V: TRBV11-2
D: TRBD1
size: .
J: TRBJ1-2
DNA: TGTGCCAGCAGCTTAGCCCCGGACAGGGCCAACTATGGCTACACCTTC
CDR3: CASSLAPDRANYGYTF

V: TRBV10-3
D: TRBD1
size: few
J: TRBJ1-2
DNA: TGTGCCATCATCGCGGGACAGGGCTATGGCTACACCTTC
CDR3: CAIIAGQGYGYTF

V: TRBV5-1
D: TRBD2
size: .
J: TRBJ2-7
DNA: TGCGCCAGCAGCCGGACGGCTAGCGGTACCTACGAGCAGTACTTC
CDR3: CASSRTASGTYEQYF

V: TRBV29-1
D: TRBD2
size: .
J: TRBJ2-3
DNA: TGCAGCTCCACGGGGCTAGCGGGGCGCACAGATACGCAGTATTTT
CDR3: CSSTGLAGRTDTQYF

V: TRBV30
D: .
size: .
J: TRBJ2-3
DNA: TGTGCCTGGAGTGTACACGGGTACACAGATACGCAGTATTTT
CDR3: CAWSVHGYTDTQYF

V: TRBV7-9
D: .
size: .
J: TRBJ2-7
DNA: TGTGCCAGCAGCCCTTACGGACAGTCCTACGAGCAGTACTTC
CDR3: CASSPYGQSYEQYF

V: TRBV19
D: TRBD2
size: .
J: TRBJ2-3
DNA: TGTGCCAGTAAGCGGGACCCCTCGGCGGGGGTTACAGATACGCAGTATTTT
CDR3: CASKRDPSAGVTDTQYF

V: TRBV11-2
D: .
size: .
J: TRBJ1-2
DNA: TGTGCCAGCAGCGTCCAGGGCCTCGGGGGCTACACCTTC
CDR3: CASSVQGLGGYTF

V: TRBV29-1
D: TRBD2
size: .
J: TRBJ2-3
DNA: TGCAGCGTTGACGGTTTGGGACTACGTAATACGCAGTATTTT
CDR3: CSVDGLGLRNTQYF

V: TRBV4-2
D: TRBD1
size: .
J: TRBJ1-3
DNA: TGTGCCAGCAGCCAAGATAGGCAGGGGGCGCGCGGAAACACCATATATTTT
CDR3: CASSQDRQGARGNTIYF

V: TRBV27
D: .
size: .
J: TRBJ1-6
DNA: TGTGCCAGCAGTTTAGTTGGGAGGGATAATTCACCCCTCCACTTT
CDR3: CASSLVGRDNSPLHF

V: TRBV2
D: .
size: .
J: TRBJ2-2
DNA: TGTGCCAGCCGAGGGGGGACAAACACCGGGGAGCTGTTTTTT
CDR3: CASRGGTNTGELFF